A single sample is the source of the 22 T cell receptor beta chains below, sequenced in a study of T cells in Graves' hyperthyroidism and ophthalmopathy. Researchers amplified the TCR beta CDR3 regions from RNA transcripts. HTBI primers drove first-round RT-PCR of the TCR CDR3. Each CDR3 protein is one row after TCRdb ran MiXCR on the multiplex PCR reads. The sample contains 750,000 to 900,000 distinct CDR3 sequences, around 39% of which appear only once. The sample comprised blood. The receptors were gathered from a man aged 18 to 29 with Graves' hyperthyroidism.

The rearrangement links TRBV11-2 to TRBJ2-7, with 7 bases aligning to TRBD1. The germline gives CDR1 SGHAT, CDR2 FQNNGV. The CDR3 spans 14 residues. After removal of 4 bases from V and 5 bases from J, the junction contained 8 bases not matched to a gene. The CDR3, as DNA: TGTGCCAGCAGCTCGGGACAGAGGGTTAACGAGCAGTACTTC. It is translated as CASSSGQRVNEQYF.

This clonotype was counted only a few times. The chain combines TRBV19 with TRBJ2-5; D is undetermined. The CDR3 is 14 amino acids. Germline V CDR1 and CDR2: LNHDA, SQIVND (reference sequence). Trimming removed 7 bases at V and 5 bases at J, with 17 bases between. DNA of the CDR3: TGTGCCAGTACCGGAACCCACCTTACGGAGACCCAGTACTTC. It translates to CASTGTHLTETQYF.

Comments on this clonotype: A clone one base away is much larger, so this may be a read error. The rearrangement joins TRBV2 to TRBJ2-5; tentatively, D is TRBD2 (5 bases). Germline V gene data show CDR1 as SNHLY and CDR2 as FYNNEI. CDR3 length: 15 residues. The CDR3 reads CAGSDLSGMMETQYF. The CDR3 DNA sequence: TGTGCCGGCAGTGACCTGAGCGGCATGATGGAGACCCAGTACTTC.

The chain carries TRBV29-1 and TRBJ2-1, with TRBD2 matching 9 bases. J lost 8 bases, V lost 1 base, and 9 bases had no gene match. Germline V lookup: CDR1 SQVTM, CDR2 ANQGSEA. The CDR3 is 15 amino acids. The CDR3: CSVEATGGRVDEQFF. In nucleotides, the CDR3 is TGCAGCGTTGAAGCGACGGGCGGGAGGGTCGATGAGCAGTTCTTC.

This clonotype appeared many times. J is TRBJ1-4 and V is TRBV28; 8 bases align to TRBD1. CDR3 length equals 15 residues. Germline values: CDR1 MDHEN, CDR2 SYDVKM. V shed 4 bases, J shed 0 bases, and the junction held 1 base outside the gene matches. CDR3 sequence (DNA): TGTGCCAGCAGTTCACAGGGGGCAACTAATGAAAAACTGTTTTTT. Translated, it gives CASSSQGATNEKLFF.

The CDR3 nucleotides read TGTGCCAGCATTGAGTCCCTCATACGGGACACTGAAGCTTTCTTT. Protein sequence: CASIESLIRDTEAFF. The rearrangement links TRBV6-1 to TRBJ1-1; D remains ambiguous. The CDR3 sequence is 15 residues long. V lost 7 bases, J lost 3 bases, and 18 bases lay in between. The germline V gene encodes CDR1 MNHNS and CDR2 SASEGT.

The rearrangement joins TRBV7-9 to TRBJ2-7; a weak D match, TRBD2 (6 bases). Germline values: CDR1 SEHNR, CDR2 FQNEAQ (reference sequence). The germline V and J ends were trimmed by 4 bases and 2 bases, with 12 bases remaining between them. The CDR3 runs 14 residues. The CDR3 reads CASSSVSGPYEQYF. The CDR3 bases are TGTGCCAGCAGCTCCGTTAGCGGCCCCTACGAGCAGTACTTC.

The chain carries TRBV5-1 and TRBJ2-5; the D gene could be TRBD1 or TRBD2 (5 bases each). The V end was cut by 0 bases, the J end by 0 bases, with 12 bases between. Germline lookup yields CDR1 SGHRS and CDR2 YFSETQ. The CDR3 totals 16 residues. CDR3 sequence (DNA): TGCGCCAGCAGCTTGGCCTTAGGGACGTACCAAGAGACCCAGTACTTC. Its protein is CASSLALGTYQETQYF.

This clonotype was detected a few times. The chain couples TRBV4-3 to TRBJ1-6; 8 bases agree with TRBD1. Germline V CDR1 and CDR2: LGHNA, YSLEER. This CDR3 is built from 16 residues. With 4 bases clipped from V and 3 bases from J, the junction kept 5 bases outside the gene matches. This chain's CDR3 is CASSRNTGGYNSPLHF. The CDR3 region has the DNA TGCGCCAGCAGCCGGAACACAGGGGGCTATAATTCACCCCTCCACTTT.

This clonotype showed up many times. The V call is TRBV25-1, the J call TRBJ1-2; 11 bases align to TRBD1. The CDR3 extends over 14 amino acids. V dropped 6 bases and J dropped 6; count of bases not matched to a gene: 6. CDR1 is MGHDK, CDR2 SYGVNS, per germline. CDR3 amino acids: CASSPGTGGDGYTF. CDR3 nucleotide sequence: TGTGCCAGCAGCCCCGGGACAGGGGGGGATGGCTACACCTTC.

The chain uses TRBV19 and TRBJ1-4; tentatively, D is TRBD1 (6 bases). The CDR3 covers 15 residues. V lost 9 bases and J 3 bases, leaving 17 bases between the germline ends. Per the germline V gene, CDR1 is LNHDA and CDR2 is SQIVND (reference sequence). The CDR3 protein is CASQDGTLPNEKLFF. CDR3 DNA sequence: TGTGCCAGCCAAGATGGGACACTTCCTAATGAAAAACTGTTTTTT. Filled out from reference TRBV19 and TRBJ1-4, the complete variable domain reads DGGITQSPKYLFRKEGQNVTLSCEQNLNHDAMYWYRQDPGQGLRLIYYSQIVNDFQKGDIAEGYSVSREKKESFPLTVTSAQKNPTAFYLCASQDGTLPNEKLFFGSGTQLSVL.

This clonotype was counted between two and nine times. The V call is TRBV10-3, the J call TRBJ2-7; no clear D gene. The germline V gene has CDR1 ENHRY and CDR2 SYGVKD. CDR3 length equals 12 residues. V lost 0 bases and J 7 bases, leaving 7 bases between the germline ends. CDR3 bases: TGTGCCATCAGTGAGTCTTTGGGGGAGCAGTACTTC. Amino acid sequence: CAISESLGEQYF.

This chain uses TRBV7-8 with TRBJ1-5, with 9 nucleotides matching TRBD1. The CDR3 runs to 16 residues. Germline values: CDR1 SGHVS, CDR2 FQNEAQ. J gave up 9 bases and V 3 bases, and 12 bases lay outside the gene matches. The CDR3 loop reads CASSFSTGTGIRPQHF. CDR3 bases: TGTGCCAGCAGCTTTTCTACCGGGACAGGGATTAGGCCCCAGCATTTT.

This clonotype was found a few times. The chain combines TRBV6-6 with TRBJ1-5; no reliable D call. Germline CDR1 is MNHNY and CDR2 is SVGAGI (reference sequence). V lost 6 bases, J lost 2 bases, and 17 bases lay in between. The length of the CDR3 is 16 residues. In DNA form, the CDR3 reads TGTGCCAGCAGCCACCCTGGTGCCGGGGGCAATCAGCCCCAGCATTTT. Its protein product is CASSHPGAGGNQPQHF.

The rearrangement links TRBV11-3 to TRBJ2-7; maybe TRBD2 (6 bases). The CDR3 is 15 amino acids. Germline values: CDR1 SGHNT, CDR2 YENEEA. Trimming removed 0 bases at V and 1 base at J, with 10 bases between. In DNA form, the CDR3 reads TGTGCCAGCAGCTTAGAGGCGGGACCGTCCTACGAGCAGTACTTC. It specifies CASSLEAGPSYEQYF.

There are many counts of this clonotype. CDR3 in DNA: TGCAGTGCTGAAGAGGGTGGTGGGGGCGCCGACGCGCAGTACTTC. This translates into CSAEEGGGGADAQYF. This rearrangement joins TRBV20-1 to TRBJ2-7; tentatively, D is TRBD1 (6 bases). This CDR3 is 15 amino acids long. V shed 5 bases and J shed 9 bases, with 26 bases lying between them. Germline CDR1 reads DFQATT; CDR2 reads SNEGSKA (reference sequence).

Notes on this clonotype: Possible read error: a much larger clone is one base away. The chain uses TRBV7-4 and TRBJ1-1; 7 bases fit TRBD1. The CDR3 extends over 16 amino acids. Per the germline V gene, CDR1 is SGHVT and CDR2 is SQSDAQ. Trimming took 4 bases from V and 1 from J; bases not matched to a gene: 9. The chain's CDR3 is CASSSKGASGNTEAFF. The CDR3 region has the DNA TGTGCCAGCAGCTCGAAGGGGGCGTCCGGGAACACTGAAGCTTTCTTT.

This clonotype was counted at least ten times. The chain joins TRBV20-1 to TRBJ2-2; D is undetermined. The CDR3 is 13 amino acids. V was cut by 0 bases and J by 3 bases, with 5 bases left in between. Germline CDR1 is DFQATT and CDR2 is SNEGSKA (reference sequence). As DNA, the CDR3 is TGCAGTGCTAGAGACGGGTACACCGGGGAGCTGTTTTTT. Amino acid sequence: CSARDGYTGELFF.

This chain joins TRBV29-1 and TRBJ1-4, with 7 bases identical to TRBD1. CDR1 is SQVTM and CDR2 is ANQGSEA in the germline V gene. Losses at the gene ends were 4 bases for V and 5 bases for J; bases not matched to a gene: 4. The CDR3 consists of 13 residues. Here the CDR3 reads CSVGGQLNEKLFF. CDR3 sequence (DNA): TGCAGCGTTGGGGGACAGTTGAATGAAAAACTGTTTTTT. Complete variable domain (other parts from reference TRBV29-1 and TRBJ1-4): SAVISQKPSRDICQRGTSLTIQCQVDSQVTMMFWYRQQPGQSLTLIATANQGSEATYESGFVIDKFPISRPNLTFSTLTVSNMSPEDSSIYLCSVGGQLNEKLFFGSGTQLSVL.

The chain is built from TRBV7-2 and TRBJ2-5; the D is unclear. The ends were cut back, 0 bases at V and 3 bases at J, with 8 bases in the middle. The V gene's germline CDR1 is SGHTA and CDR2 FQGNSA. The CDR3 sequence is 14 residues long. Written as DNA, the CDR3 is TGTGCCAGCAGCTTAGCAGGGTTCGAAGAGACCCAGTACTTC. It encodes CASSLAGFEETQYF.

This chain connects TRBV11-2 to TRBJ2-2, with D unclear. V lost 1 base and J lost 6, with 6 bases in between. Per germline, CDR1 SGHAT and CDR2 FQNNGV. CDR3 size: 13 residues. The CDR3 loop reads CASSLARPGELFF. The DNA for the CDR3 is TGTGCCAGCAGCTTAGCGCGGCCCGGGGAGCTGTTTTTT.

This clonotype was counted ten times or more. CDR3 sequence (DNA): TGTGCCAGCGGGGGTACGGGGGATCAGCCCCAGCATTTT. Residues: CASGGTGDQPQHF. This chain connects TRBV2 to TRBJ1-5; D possibly corresponds to TRBD1 (5 bases). The CDR3 spans 13 residues. V lost 8 bases and J 5 bases, leaving 13 bases between the germline ends. CDR1 is SNHLY and CDR2 is FYNNEI in the germline V gene.